A selection of T cell receptor beta chains follows, all from one sample in a study of regulatory T cells in long-lasting Graves disease. TCRdb re-called the multiplex PCR reads with MiXCR, one entry per CDR3 protein. The table has 600,000 to 850,000 distinct CDR3 sequences, approximately 29% seen once; the top ten hold 40% to 55%. Sequencing used peripheral blood mononuclear cells (PBMCs), obtained when the disease was refractory, from a patient treated with antithyroid drugs. The receptors originated from a female donor with Graves disease. CDR3s include the opening cysteine and the closing phenylalanine or tryptophan. D genes are given only for firm matches. Rows may omit the clone size; those that give it use once, few, many or a size class.

CDR3,DNA,V,J,size,D
CASSFRSGGSLEAFF,TGTGCCAGCAGTTTTAGGTCAGGGGGGTCCTTAGAAGCTTTCTTT,TRBV28,TRBJ1-1,many,TRBD1
CASRPREPRGNTEAFF,TGTGCCAGCAGGCCCCGGGAGCCCAGGGGAAACACTGAAGCTTTCTTT,TRBV28,TRBJ1-1,many,.
CSARRQGPNTEAFF,TGCAGTGCTAGGCGGCAGGGACCGAACACTGAAGCTTTCTTT,TRBV20-1,TRBJ1-1,many,.
CASRNRGFNEKLFF,TGTGCCAGCAGAAACCGGGGCTTTAATGAAAAACTGTTTTTT,TRBV6-1,TRBJ1-4,.,.
CASSGGPRSDQPQHF,TGTGCCAGCAGTGGGGGACCTAGGTCGGACCAGCCCCAGCATTTT,TRBV27,TRBJ1-5,.,.
CASSVDGVGGYTF,TGTGCCAGCAGCGTCGACGGGGTGGGGGGCTACACCTTC,TRBV9,TRBJ1-2,few,.
CASSLDTTSEYF,TGTGCCAGCAGCTTAGACACGACTAGCGAGTACTTC,TRBV7-2,TRBJ2-7,few,TRBD2
CSARGDRGNQPQHF,TGCAGTGCTAGAGGGGACAGGGGCAATCAGCCCCAGCATTTT,TRBV20-1,TRBJ1-5,few,TRBD1
CASSRDRTSYGYTF,TGTGCCAGCAGCCGCGACAGGACCTCCTATGGCTACACCTTC,TRBV12-3/TRBV12-4,TRBJ1-2,few,.
CASSFAGQGVNEQYF,TGCGCCAGCAGCTTTGCGGGACAGGGGGTAAACGAGCAGTACTTC,TRBV5-1,TRBJ2-7,few,TRBD1
CASSEATSWKGGETQYF,TGTGCCAGCAGTGAAGCGACTAGCTGGAAGGGAGGGGAGACCCAGTACTTC,TRBV2,TRBJ2-5,few,TRBD2
CASSQGASVYGYEQYF,TGTGCCAGCAGCCAGGGGGCTAGCGTATACGGCTACGAGCAGTACTTC,TRBV28,TRBJ2-7,many,TRBD1
CATSRVWDRGPYGYTF,TGTGCCACCAGCAGAGTTTGGGACAGGGGGCCTTATGGCTACACCTTC,TRBV15,TRBJ1-2,.,TRBD1